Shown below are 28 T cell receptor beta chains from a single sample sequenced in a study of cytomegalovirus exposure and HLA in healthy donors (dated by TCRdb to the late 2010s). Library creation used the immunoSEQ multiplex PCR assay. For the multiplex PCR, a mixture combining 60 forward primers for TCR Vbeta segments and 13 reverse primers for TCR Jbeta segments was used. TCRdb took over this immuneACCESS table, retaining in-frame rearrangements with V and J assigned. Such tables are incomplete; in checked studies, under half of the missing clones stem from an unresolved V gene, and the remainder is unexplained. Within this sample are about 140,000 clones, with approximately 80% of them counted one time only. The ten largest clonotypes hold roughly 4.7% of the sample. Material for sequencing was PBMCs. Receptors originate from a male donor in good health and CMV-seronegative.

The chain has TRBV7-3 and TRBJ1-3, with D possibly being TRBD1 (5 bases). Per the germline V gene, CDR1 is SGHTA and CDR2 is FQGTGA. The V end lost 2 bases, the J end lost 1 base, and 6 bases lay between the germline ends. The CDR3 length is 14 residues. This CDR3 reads CASSLQGSGNTIYF. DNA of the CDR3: TGTGCCAGCAGCTTACAGGGATCTGGAAACACCATATATTTT.

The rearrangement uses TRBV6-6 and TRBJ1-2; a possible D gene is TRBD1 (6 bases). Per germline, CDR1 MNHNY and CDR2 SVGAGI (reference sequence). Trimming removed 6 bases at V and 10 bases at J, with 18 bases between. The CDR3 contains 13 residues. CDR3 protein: CASSPFRDTYYTF. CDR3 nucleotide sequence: TGTGCCAGCAGCCCTTTCCGGGACACATACTACACCTTC.

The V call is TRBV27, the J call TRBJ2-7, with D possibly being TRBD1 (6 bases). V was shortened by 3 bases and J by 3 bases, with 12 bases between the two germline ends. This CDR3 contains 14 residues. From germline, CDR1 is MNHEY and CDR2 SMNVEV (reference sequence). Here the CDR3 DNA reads TGTGCCAGCAGTTTTGATCAAGGGGGCTACGAGCAGTACTTC. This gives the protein CASSFDQGGYEQYF.

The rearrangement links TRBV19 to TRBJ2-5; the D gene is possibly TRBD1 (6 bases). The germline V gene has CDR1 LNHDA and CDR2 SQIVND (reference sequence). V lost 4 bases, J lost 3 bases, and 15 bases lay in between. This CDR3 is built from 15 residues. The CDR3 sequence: CASSRGIRGEETQYF. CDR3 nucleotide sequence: TGTGCCAGTAGTAGGGGAATCAGGGGTGAAGAGACCCAGTACTTC.

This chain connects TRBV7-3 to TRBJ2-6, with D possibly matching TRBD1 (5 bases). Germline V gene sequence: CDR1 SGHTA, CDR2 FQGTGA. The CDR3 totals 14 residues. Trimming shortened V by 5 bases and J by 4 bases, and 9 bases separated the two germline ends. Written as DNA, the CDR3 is TGTGCCAGCAGCACAGGATCCGGGGCCAACGTCCTGACTTTC. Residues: CASSTGSGANVLTF.

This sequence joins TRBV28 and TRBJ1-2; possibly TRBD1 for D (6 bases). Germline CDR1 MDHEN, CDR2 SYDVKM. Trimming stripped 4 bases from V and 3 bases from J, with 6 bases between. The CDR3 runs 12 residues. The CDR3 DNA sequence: TGTGCCAGCAGTTCAGGGGACTATGGCTACACCTTC. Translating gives CASSSGDYGYTF.

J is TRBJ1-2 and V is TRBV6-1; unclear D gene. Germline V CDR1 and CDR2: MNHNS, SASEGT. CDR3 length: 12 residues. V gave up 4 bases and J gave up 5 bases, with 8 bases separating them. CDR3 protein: CASSAVQYGYTF. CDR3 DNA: TGTGCCAGCAGTGCCGTACAGTATGGCTACACCTTC.

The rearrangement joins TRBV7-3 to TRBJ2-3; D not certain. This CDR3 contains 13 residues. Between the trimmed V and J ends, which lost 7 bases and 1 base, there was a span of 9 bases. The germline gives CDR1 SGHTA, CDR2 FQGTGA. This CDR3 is CASTLTGTDTQYF. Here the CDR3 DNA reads TGTGCCAGCACCCTCACAGGCACAGATACGCAGTATTTT.

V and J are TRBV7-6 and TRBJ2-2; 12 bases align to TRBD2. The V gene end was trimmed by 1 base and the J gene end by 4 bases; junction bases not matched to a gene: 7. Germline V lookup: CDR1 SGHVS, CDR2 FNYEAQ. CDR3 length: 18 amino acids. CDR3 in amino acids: CASSLVLAGGPVTGELFF. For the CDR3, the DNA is TGTGCCAGCAGCTTAGTGCTAGCGGGGGGGCCGGTCACCGGGGAGCTGTTTTTT.

The DNA of the CDR3 is TGTGCCAGCACCTCCGTCACAGATACGCAGTATTTT. It translates to CASTSVTDTQYF. This chain joins TRBV27 and TRBJ2-3; D gene uncertain. Germline V gene sequence: CDR1 MNHEY, CDR2 SMNVEV (reference sequence). V dropped 7 bases and J dropped 2 bases, with 7 bases sitting between them. The CDR3 has 12 amino acids.

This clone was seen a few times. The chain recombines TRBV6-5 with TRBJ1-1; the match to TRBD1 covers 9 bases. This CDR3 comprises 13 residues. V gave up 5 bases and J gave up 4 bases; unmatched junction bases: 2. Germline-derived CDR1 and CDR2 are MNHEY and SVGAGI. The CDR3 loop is CASSQTGGTEAFF. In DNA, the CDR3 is TGTGCCAGCAGTCAGACAGGGGGCACTGAAGCTTTCTTT.

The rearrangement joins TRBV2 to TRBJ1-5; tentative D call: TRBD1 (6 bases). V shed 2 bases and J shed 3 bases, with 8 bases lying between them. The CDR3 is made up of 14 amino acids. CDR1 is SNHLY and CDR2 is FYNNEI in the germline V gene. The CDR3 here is CASSERQANQPQHF. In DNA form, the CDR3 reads TGTGCCAGCAGTGAACGACAGGCCAATCAGCCCCAGCATTTT.

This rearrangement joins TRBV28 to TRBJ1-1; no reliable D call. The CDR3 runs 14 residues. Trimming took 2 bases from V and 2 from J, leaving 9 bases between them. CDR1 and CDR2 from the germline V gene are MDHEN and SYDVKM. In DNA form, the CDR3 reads TGTGCCAGCAGTTTAGGGCACTTCAACACTGAAGCTTTCTTT. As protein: CASSLGHFNTEAFF.

CDR3 sequence: CASSLLGQGLLNSPLHF. Written as DNA, the CDR3 is TGTGCCAGCAGCTTGCTCGGACAGGGGCTTTTAAATTCACCCCTCCACTTT. This chain links TRBV11-2 with TRBJ1-6, with TRBD1 matching 9 bases. CDR3 length equals 17 residues. J was trimmed by 7 bases and V by 3 bases; bases with no gene match: 10. Germline lookup yields CDR1 SGHAT and CDR2 FQNNGV.

CDR3 region: CASSSRPGGSPLHF. DNA for the CDR3: TGTGCCAGCAGCTCGCGCCCCGGGGGTTCACCCCTCCACTTT. The chain couples TRBV7-2 to TRBJ1-6; D is possibly TRBD1 (5 bases). V was pared by 4 bases and J by 9 bases, with 13 bases between. Germline V gene sequence: CDR1 SGHTA, CDR2 FQGNSA. The CDR3 sequence is 14 residues long.

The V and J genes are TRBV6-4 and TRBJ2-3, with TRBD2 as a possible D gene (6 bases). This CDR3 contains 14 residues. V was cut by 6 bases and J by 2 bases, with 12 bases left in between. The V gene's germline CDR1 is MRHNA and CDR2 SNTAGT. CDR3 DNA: TGTGCCAGCAGCCGGGACTCCATCACAGATACGCAGTATTTT. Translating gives CASSRDSITDTQYF.

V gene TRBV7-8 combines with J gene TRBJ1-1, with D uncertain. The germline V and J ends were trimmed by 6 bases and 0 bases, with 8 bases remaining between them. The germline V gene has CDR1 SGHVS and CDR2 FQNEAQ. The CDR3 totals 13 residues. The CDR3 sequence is CASSRSLNTEAFF. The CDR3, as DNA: TGTGCCAGCAGTCGGTCCTTGAACACTGAAGCTTTCTTT.

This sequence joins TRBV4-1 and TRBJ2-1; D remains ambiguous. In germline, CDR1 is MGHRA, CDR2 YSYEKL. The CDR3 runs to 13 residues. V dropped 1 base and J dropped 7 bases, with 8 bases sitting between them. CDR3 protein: CASSQAPPNEQFF. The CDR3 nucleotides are TGCGCCAGCAGCCAAGCTCCCCCGAATGAGCAGTTCTTC.

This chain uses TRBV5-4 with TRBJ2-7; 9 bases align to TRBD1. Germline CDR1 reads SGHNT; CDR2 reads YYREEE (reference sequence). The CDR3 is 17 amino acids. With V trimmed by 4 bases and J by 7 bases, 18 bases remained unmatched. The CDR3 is CASSPVGPGQGLREQYF. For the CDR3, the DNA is TGTGCCAGCAGCCCCGTCGGTCCGGGACAGGGACTTCGGGAGCAGTACTTC.

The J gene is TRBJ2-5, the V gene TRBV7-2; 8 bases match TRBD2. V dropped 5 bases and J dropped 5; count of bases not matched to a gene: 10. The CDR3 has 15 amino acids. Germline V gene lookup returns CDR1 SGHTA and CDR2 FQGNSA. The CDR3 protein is CASSKQTSARETQYF. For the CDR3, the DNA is TGTGCCAGCAGCAAACAGACTAGCGCGAGGGAGACCCAGTACTTC.

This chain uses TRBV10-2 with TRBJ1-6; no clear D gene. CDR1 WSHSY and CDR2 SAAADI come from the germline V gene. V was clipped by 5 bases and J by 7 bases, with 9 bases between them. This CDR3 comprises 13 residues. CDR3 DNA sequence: TGCGCCAGCAGTACACAGAAGAATTCACCCCTCCACTTT. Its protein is CASSTQKNSPLHF.

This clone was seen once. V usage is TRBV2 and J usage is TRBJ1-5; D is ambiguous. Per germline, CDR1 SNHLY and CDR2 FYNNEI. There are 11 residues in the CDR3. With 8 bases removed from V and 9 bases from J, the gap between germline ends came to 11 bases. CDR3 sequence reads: CASDDGGPQHF. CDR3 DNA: TGTGCCAGCGACGACGGAGGGCCCCAGCATTTT.

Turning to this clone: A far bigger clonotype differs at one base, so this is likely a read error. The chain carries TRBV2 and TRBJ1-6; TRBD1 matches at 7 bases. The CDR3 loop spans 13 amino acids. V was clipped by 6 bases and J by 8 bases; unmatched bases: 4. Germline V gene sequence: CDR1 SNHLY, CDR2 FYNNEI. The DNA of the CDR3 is TGTGCCAGCAGCGGGACAGAATATTCACCCCTCCACTTT. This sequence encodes CASSGTEYSPLHF.

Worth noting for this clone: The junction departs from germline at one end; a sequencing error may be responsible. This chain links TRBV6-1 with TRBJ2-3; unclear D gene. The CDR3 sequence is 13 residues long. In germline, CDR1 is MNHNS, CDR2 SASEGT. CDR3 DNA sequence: TGTGCCAGCAGTGAAGCGCCTGGAGATACGCAATATTTT. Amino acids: CASSEAPGDTQYF.

For the CDR3, the DNA is TGTGCCAGCAGCTTAGTTGCTCGCGGACTTACCTACGAGCAGTACTTC. It specifies CASSLVARGLTYEQYF. The chain employs TRBV11-2 and TRBJ2-7; perhaps TRBD2 as D (5 bases). Between the trimmed V and J ends, which lost 1 base and 2 bases, there was a span of 15 bases. The CDR3 is 16 residues long. In germline, CDR1 is SGHAT, CDR2 FQNNGV.

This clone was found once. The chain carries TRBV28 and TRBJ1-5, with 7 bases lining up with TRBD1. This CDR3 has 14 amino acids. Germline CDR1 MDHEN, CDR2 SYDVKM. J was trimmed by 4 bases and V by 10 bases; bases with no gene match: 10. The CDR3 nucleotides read TGTGCCACCCAAGGACAGGAACGAAATCAGCCCCAGCATTTT. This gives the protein CATQGQERNQPQHF.

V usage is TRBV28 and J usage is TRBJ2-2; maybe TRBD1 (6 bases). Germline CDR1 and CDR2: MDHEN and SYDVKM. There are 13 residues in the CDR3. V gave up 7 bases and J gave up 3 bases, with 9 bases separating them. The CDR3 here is CASKPGDTGELFF. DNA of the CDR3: TGTGCCAGCAAACCAGGGGACACCGGGGAGCTGTTTTTT.

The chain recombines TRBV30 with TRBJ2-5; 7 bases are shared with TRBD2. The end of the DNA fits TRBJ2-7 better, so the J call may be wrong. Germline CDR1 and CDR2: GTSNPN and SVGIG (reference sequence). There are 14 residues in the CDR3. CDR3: CAWSVPGGQAEQYF. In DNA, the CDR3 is TGTGCCTGGAGTGTACCGGGGGGTCAGGCCGAGCAGTACTTC.